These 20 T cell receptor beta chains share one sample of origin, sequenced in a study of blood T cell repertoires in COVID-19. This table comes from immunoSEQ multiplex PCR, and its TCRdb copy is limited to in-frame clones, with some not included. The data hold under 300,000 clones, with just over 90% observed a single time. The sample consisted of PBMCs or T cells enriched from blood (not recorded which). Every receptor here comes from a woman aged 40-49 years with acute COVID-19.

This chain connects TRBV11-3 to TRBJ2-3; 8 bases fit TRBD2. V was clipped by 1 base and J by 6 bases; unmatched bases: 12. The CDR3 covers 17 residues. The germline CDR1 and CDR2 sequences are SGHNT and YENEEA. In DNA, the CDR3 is TGTGCCAGCAGCTTAGGGGGTAACGGGGGGGCCCTGGATACGCAGTATTTT. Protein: CASSLGGNGGALDTQYF.

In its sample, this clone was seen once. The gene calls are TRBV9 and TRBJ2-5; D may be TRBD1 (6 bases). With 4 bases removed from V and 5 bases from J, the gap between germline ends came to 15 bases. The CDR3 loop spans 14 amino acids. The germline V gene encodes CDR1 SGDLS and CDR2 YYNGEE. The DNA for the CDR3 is TGTGCCAGCAGCCCGAGTCAGGGGTCGGAGACCCAGTACTTC. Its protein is CASSPSQGSETQYF.

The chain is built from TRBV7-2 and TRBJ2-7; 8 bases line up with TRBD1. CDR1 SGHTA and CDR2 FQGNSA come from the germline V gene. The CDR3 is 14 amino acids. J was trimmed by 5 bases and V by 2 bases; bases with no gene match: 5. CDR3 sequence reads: CASSLRQGANEQYF. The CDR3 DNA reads TGTGCCAGCAGCTTAAGGCAGGGGGCTAACGAGCAGTACTTC.

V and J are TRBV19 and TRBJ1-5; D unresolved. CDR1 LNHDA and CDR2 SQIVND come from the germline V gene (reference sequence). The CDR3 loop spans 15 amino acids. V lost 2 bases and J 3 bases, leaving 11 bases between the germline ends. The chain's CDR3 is CASSISNSLNQPQHF. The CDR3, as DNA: TGTGCCAGTAGTATAAGTAACAGTCTCAATCAGCCCCAGCATTTT.

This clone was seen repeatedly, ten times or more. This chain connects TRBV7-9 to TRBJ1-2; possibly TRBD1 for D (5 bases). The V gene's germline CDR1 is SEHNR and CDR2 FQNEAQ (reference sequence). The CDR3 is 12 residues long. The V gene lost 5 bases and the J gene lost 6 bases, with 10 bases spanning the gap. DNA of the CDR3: TGTGCCAGCAGCGCAGGGATCGATGGCTACACCTTC. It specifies CASSAGIDGYTF.

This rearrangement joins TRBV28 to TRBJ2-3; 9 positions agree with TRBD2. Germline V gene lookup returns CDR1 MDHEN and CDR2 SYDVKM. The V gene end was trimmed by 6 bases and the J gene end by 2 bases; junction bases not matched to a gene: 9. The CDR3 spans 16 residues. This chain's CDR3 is CASRPRTSEITDTQYF. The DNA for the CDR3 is TGTGCCAGCAGGCCGAGGACTAGCGAGATCACAGATACGCAGTATTTT.

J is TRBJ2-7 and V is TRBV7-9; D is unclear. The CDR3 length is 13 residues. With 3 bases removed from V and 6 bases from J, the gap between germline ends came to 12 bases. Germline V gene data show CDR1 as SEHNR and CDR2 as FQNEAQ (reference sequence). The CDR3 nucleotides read TGTGCCAGCAGCTTTCTCCCTACCGGCGAGCAGTACTTC. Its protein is CASSFLPTGEQYF.

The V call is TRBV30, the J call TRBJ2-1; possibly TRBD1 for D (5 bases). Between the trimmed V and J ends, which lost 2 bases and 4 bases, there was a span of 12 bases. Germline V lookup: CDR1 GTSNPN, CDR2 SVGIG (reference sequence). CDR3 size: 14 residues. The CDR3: CAWSPKGIYNEQFF. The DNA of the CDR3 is TGTGCCTGGAGTCCAAAGGGGATATACAATGAGCAGTTCTTC.

The CDR3 is CASRPPTGREWTEAFF. CDR3 bases: TGTGCCAGCAGACCCCCCACAGGGAGGGAGTGGACTGAAGCTTTCTTT. The gene calls are TRBV28 and TRBJ1-1, with a possible D match to TRBD1 (6 bases). The CDR3 runs to 16 residues. V lost 6 bases, J lost 5 bases, and 22 bases lay in between. Germline lookup yields CDR1 MDHEN and CDR2 SYDVKM.

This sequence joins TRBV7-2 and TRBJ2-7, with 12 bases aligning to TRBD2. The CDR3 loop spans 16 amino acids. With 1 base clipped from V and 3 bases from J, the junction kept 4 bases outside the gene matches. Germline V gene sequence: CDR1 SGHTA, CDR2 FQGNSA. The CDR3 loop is CASSLGLAGGNYEQYF. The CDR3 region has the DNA TGTGCCAGCAGCTTAGGTCTAGCGGGAGGGAACTACGAGCAGTACTTC.

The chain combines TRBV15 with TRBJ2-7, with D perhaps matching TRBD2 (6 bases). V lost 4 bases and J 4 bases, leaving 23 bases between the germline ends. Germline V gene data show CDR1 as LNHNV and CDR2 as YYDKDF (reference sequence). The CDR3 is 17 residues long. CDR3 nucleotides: TGTGCCACCAGCAACCCTTTCGGGGGTACTACCTCTTACGAGCAGTACTTC. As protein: CATSNPFGGTTSYEQYF.

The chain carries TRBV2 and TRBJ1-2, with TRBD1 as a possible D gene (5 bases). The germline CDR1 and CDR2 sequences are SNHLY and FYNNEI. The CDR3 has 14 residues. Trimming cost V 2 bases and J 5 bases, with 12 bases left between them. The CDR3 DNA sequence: TGTGCCAGCAGTGAAATAGGGGTCCCTTATGGCTACACCTTC. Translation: CASSEIGVPYGYTF.

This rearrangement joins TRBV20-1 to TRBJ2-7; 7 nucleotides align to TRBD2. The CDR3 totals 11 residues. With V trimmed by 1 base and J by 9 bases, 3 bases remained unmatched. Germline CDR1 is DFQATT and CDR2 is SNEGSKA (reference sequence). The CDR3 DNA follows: TGCAGTGCTAGAGGCGGGGGTGTGCAGTACTTC. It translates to CSARGGGVQYF.

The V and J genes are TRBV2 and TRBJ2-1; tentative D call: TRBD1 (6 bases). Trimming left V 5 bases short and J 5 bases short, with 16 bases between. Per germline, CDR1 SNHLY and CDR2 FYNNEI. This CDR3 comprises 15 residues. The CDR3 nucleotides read TGTGCCAGCAGTCCACAGGGTGCTTACGACAATGAGCAGTTCTTC. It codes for CASSPQGAYDNEQFF.

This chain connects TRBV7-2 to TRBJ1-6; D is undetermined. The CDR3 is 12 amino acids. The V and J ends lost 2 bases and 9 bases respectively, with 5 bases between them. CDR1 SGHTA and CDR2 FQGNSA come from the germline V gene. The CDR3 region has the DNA TGTGCCAGCAGCTTATCCGGTTCACCCCTCCACTTT. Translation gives CASSLSGSPLHF.

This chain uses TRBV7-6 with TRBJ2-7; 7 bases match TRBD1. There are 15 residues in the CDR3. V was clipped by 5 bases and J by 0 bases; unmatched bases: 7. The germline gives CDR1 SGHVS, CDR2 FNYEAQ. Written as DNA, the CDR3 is TGTGCCAGCAGCCCGACAGGGCCGATCTCCTACGAGCAGTACTTC. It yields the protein CASSPTGPISYEQYF.

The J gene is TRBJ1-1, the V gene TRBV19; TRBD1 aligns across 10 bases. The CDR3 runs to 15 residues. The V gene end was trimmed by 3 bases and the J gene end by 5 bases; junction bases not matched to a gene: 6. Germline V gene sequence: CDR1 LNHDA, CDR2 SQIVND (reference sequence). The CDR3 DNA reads TGTGCCAGTAGTATGTGGACAGGGGGAGGAACTGAAGCTTTCTTT. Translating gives CASSMWTGGGTEAFF.

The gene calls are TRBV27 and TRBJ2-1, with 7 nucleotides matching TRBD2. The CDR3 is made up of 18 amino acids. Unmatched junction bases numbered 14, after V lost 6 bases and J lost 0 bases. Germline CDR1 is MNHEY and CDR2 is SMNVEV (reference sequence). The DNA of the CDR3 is TGTGCCAGCAGCCCAAACCGGGGGGAAGACGTCTCCTACAATGAGCAGTTCTTC. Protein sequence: CASSPNRGEDVSYNEQFF.

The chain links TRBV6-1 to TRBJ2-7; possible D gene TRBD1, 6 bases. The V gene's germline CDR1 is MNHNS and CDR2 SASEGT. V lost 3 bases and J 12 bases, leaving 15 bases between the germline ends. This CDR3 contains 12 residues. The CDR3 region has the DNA TGTGCCAGCAGTGAGATACAGGGTGGATCGTACTTC. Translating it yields CASSEIQGGSYF.

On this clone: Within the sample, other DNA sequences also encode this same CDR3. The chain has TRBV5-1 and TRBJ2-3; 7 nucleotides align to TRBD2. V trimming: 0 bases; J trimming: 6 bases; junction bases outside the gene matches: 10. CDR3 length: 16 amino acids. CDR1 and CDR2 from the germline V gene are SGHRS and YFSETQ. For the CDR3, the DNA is TGCGCCAGCAGCTTGGGGGGCGGGGGTGCCAGGGATACGCAGTATTTT. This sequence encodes CASSLGGGGARDTQYF.